A single sample gave rise to the 10 T cell receptor beta chains below, sequenced in a study of CD8+CD57+ T cells in acquired aplastic anemia (dated by TCRdb to the late 2010s). Instrument used: Illumina HiSeq 2000. Genomic DNA served as template for TCR beta VDJ combination and CDR3 sequence profiling. Starting from the raw public reads, TCRdb applied fastp trimming at Q25, assembled clones with MiXCR and retained in-frame beta chains. Records with the same CDR3 protein are collapsed into one entry carrying the most frequent genes and DNA. The sample table contains some 180,000 distinct CDR3 sequences; only one count was recorded for 63% of them. The ten biggest clones cover 40% to 50% of the sample. Expansion of CD8+CD57+ cells had been shown by flow cytometry in the patients chosen for sequencing. The specimen was sorted CD4+, CD8+, or CD8+CD57+ T cells (not recorded which) from PBMCs. All receptors come from a human donor with aplastic anemia.

This clonotype has more than one count but fewer than ten. This chain uses TRBV2 with TRBJ1-2; D gene uncertain. Deletions cut 6 bases from V and 5 bases from J, with 19 bases between. Germline V lookup: CDR1 SNHLY, CDR2 FYNNEI. The CDR3 is made up of 15 amino acids. CDR3 bases: TGTGCCAGCAGCTCTATAAGGGAGCCAAGGTATGGCTACACCTTC. Its translation: CASSSIREPRYGYTF.

Comments on this clonotype: The junction departs from germline at one end; a sequencing error may be responsible. The chain has TRBV7-2 and TRBJ2-5; weak D call: TRBD2 (7 bases). The CDR3 is 14 amino acids. The germline V gene has CDR1 SGHTA and CDR2 FQGNSA. As DNA, the CDR3 is TGCGCCAGCAGCCAAGATGGGGGGGGGCAGACCCAGTACTTC. Translation: CASSQDGGGQTQYF.

Notes on this clonotype: Likely a read error: the CDR3 ends without its conserved phenylalanine or tryptophan. The DNA is left out, because the CDR3 cannot be placed on it with certainty; the CDR3 is given as TCRdb lists it. This chain joins TRBV6-1 and TRBJ2-7; TRBD2 is taken as the D call from the table, unchecked against the DNA. Germline V lookup: CDR1 MNHNS, CDR2 SASEGT. From its first to its last residue, the CDR3 has 10 amino acids. The CDR3 protein is CASSWSAVAG.

This clonotype appeared many times. The chain carries TRBV6-5 and TRBJ1-1, with D possibly being TRBD1 (6 bases). The germline V gene has CDR1 MNHEY and CDR2 SVGAGI. V was clipped by 2 bases and J by 5 bases, with 9 bases between them. The CDR3 is made up of 13 amino acids. The CDR3 nucleotides are TGTGCCAGCAGTTACGGGCAGGGGACTGAAGCTTTCTTT. Its translation: CASSYGQGTEAFF.

The chain couples TRBV12-3 or TRBV12-4 to TRBJ1-6; D ambiguous. This CDR3 has 17 residues. Trimming took 6 bases from V and 2 from J, leaving 17 bases between them. The CDR3 here is CASSWQISGTYNSPLHF. The CDR3 DNA reads TGTGCCAGCAGCTGGCAAATATCGGGGACCTATAATTCACCCCTCCACTTT.

This clonotype has at least ten counts. V usage is TRBV24-1 and J usage is TRBJ2-3, with D possibly TRBD2 on 6 matching bases. Trimming cost V 9 bases and J 4 bases, with 16 bases left between them. Germline assignment: CDR1 KGHDR and CDR2 SFDVKD. The CDR3 length is 14 residues. The CDR3 reads CATGLLTGADTQYF. The CDR3 region has the DNA TGTGCCACCGGACTACTGACTGGTGCAGATACGCAGTATTTT.

The gene calls are TRBV7-9 and TRBJ1-2; D remains unclear. In germline, CDR1 is SEHNR, CDR2 FQNEAQ (reference sequence). The CDR3 consists of 13 residues. Trimming shortened V by 5 bases and J by 8 bases, and 15 bases separated the two germline ends. In DNA form, the CDR3 reads TGTGCCAGCAGCCCCCGGGGTGGGCGGGGCTACACCTTC. Translating it yields CASSPRGGRGYTF.

The chain links TRBV29-1 to TRBJ2-7, with TRBD1 as a possible D gene (5 bases). Between the trimmed V and J ends, which lost 1 base and 2 bases, there was a span of 9 bases. Germline CDR1 and CDR2: SQVTM and ANQGSEA. The CDR3 extends over 13 amino acids. The CDR3, as DNA: TGCAGCGTTGAAGGTCAGGGTGCCTACGAGCAGTACTTC. Translated: CSVEGQGAYEQYF.

This clonotype has a count of ten or more. The chain combines TRBV25-1 with TRBJ1-4; TRBD1 matches 7 bases. The germline CDR1 and CDR2 sequences are MGHDK and SYGVNS. This CDR3 contains 13 residues. The V and J ends lost 4 bases and 12 bases, in that order; junction bases with no gene match: 8. The CDR3 loop is CASSGRLTGELFF. DNA for the CDR3: TGTGCCAGCAGTGGTAGGTTAACAGGGGAACTGTTTTTT.

This clonotype has just a few counts. The chain combines TRBV2 with TRBJ2-7, with D unclear. The germline CDR1 and CDR2 sequences are SNHLY and FYNNEI. V shed 2 bases and J shed 0 bases, with 8 bases lying between them. The CDR3 runs to 14 residues. The CDR3 protein is CASSERVTSYEQYF. Written as DNA, the CDR3 is TGTGCCAGCAGTGAACGAGTCACCTCCTACGAGCAGTACTTC.